What follows are 22 T cell receptor beta chains derived from one specimen sequenced in a study of PD-L1 blockade in urothelial cancer. The assay was immunoSEQ multiplex PCR, and TCRdb's table has in-frame clones only and misses some. The sample has 25,000 to 35,000 clones, around 87% seen once. The specimen was PBMCs, collected around atezolizumab (anti-PD-L1) treatment. The receptors here all came from a man aged 50 to 60 with urothelial cancer.

The rearrangement links TRBV11-3 to TRBJ2-1, with TRBD2 identical over 13 bases. V gave up 5 bases and J gave up 7 bases; unmatched junction bases: 8. The CDR3 totals 16 residues. Germline CDR1 reads SGHNT; CDR2 reads YENEEA. The CDR3 reads CASSQQTSGGRNEQFF. For the CDR3, the DNA is TGTGCCAGCAGCCAACAGACTAGCGGGGGGCGGAATGAGCAGTTCTTC.

V and J are TRBV4-3 and TRBJ2-1; TRBD2 aligns across 7 bases. The CDR3 is 14 residues long. V shed 0 bases and J 9 bases; nucleotides not matched to a gene: 5. Germline V lookup: CDR1 LGHNA, CDR2 YSLEER. CDR3 nucleotide sequence: TGCGCCAGCAGCCAAGAATGGGGGGGAGGTGAGCAGTTCTTC. This gives the protein CASSQEWGGGEQFF.

This sequence joins TRBV7-2 and TRBJ1-1; 11 nucleotides align to TRBD1. Germline CDR1 reads SGHTA; CDR2 reads FQGNSA. The CDR3 contains 15 residues. V lost 6 bases and J lost 4; bases outside the gene matches: 7. CDR3 residues: CASRRDRGALTEAFF. The CDR3 region has the DNA TGTGCCAGCAGGCGGGACAGGGGGGCGCTCACTGAAGCTTTCTTT.

V gene TRBV7-8 combines with J gene TRBJ1-3; 7 bases map to TRBD1. Losses at the gene ends were 4 bases for V and 0 bases for J; bases not matched to a gene: 9. The CDR3 totals 17 residues. Germline V CDR1 and CDR2: SGHVS, FQNEAQ. CDR3 protein: CASSSIDRVYSGNTIYF. In DNA, the CDR3 is TGTGCCAGCAGCTCGATAGACAGGGTCTACTCTGGAAACACCATATATTTT.

The rearrangement uses TRBV4-1 and TRBJ2-2, with D possibly TRBD2 on 7 matching bases. In germline, CDR1 is MGHRA, CDR2 YSYEKL. The CDR3 is 19 residues long. V was trimmed by 4 bases and J by 0 bases, leaving 21 bases between them. CDR3 sequence reads: CASSPGGLGRAANTGELFF. DNA for the CDR3: TGCGCCAGCAGCCCCGGGGGGCTTGGGCGGGCCGCGAACACCGGGGAGCTGTTTTTT.

This clone occurred a few times. The rearrangement joins TRBV18 to TRBJ1-4; D possibly corresponds to TRBD1 (6 bases). CDR1 KGHSH and CDR2 LQKENI come from the germline V gene. This CDR3 spans 15 amino acids. V gave up 1 base and J gave up 7 bases, with 13 bases separating them. In nucleotides, the CDR3 is TGTGCCAGCTCACCACTGGACAGTAGAAGTGAAAAACTGTTTTTT. The encoded protein is CASSPLDSRSEKLFF.

The V and J genes are TRBV10-3 and TRBJ2-5; 9 positions agree with TRBD2. CDR1 is ENHRY, CDR2 SYGVKD, per germline. Trimming removed 7 bases from V and 2 bases from J; junction bases left unmatched: 2. CDR3 size: 13 residues. DNA for the CDR3: TGTGCCATCAAAGCGGGAGGTCAAGAGACCCAGTACTTC. Translation: CAIKAGGQETQYF.

The chain carries TRBV29-1 and TRBJ2-7, with 7 nucleotides matching TRBD2. This CDR3 is built from 13 residues. Germline assignment: CDR1 SQVTM and CDR2 ANQGSEA. The V segment lost 7 bases and the J segment 4 bases; nucleotides outside the gene matches: 10. The CDR3 nucleotides read TGCAGCGCGGGACGGGGGGTCGGGTACGAGCAGTACTTC. This encodes CSAGRGVGYEQYF.

This clone has just a few counts. V gene TRBV9 combines with J gene TRBJ2-1; 8 nucleotides match TRBD2. Unmatched junction bases numbered 7, after V lost 2 bases and J lost 9 bases. The CDR3 sequence is 14 residues long. Germline V gives CDR1 SGDLS, CDR2 YYNGEE. CDR3 protein: CASSVGLAQGEQFF. In nucleotides, the CDR3 is TGTGCCAGCAGCGTTGGACTAGCTCAGGGTGAGCAGTTCTTC.

This sequence joins TRBV4-2 and TRBJ1-2, with unresolved D. This CDR3 region has 12 residues. The germline gives CDR1 LGHNA, CDR2 YNFKEQ. Trimming removed 5 bases at V and 6 bases at J, with 10 bases between. The CDR3, as DNA: TGTGCCAGCAGCTTCCCCGACAATGGCTACACCTTC. This translates into CASSFPDNGYTF.

The rearrangement uses TRBV5-1 and TRBJ2-7; 12 bases are shared with TRBD2. The CDR3 is 17 amino acids. CDR1 SGHRS and CDR2 YFSETQ come from the germline V gene. With V trimmed by 4 bases and J by 2 bases, 10 bases remained unmatched. The chain's CDR3 is CASSPIRTSGATYEQYF. Written as DNA, the CDR3 is TGCGCCAGCAGCCCGATTCGGACTAGCGGGGCGACCTACGAGCAGTACTTC.

The chain joins TRBV6-5 to TRBJ2-1; 9 bases are a match to TRBD2. Germline CDR1 MNHEY, CDR2 SVGAGI. This CDR3 spans 16 amino acids. V lost 0 bases to trimming and J lost 10 bases; unmatched junction nucleotides: 10. CDR3 coding DNA: TGTGCCAGCAGTTACTCGTCGCTGCCCCTAGCGGGGGAGCAGTTCTTC. It translates to CASSYSSLPLAGEQFF.

This clone was recorded once. J is TRBJ1-4 and V is TRBV28; D is possibly TRBD1 (6 bases). Trimming took 2 bases from V and 5 from J, leaving 9 bases between them. The V gene's germline CDR1 is MDHEN and CDR2 SYDVKM. This CDR3 is 14 amino acids long. CDR3 sequence (DNA): TGTGCCAGCAGTTTAGGGGGGGCAAATGAAAAACTGTTTTTT. Translated: CASSLGGANEKLFF.

This sequence joins TRBV5-4 and TRBJ2-7, with 11 bases lining up with TRBD1. Germline trimming cut 5 bases from V and 5 bases from J; bases unmatched to any gene: 12. The CDR3 has 16 residues. The germline CDR1 and CDR2 sequences are SGHNT and YYREEE (reference sequence). The DNA for the CDR3 is TGTGCCAGCAGTTCCACCGGGACAGGGGGTCGCGACGAGCAGTACTTC. Residues: CASSSTGTGGRDEQYF.

The chain links TRBV5-6 to TRBJ2-7; 13 bases agree with TRBD2. This CDR3 is built from 16 residues. The germline V gene encodes CDR1 SGHDT and CDR2 YYEEEE. V dropped 3 bases and J dropped 2; count of bases not matched to a gene: 5. CDR3 nucleotides: TGTGCCAGCAGCTGGATGGGGACTAGCGGGACCTACGAGCAGTACTTC. Amino acids: CASSWMGTSGTYEQYF.

This clone was observed a single time. The rearrangement uses TRBV18 and TRBJ2-1, with 12 positions matching TRBD1. Unmatched junction bases numbered 5, after V lost 2 bases and J lost 0 bases. CDR1 KGHSH and CDR2 LQKENI come from the germline V gene. The CDR3 totals 18 residues. CDR3 nucleotides: TGTGCCAGCTCACCAGTGGGACAGGGGGCACACTCCTACAATGAGCAGTTCTTC. Translating it yields CASSPVGQGAHSYNEQFF.

The chain is built from TRBV11-2 and TRBJ1-2; maybe TRBD1 (5 bases). The CDR3 has 12 residues. V dropped 4 bases and J dropped 5 bases, with 8 bases sitting between them. Germline V gives CDR1 SGHAT, CDR2 FQNNGV. The CDR3 protein is CASSSGLYGYTF. Written as DNA, the CDR3 is TGTGCCAGCAGCTCGGGACTTTATGGCTACACCTTC.

This clone was counted between two and nine times. V usage is TRBV6-1 and J usage is TRBJ2-6; D possibly corresponds to TRBD1 (5 bases). This CDR3 has 15 amino acids. The germline gives CDR1 MNHNS, CDR2 SASEGT. V was trimmed by 4 bases and J by 4 bases, leaving 11 bases between them. CDR3 DNA: TGTGCCAGCAGTGCTCAGGGTACCGGGGCCAACGTCCTGACTTTC. Encoded protein: CASSAQGTGANVLTF.

V is TRBV18 and J is TRBJ1-2; 7 nucleotides line up with TRBD1. V lost 3 bases, J lost 6 bases, and 7 bases stayed unmatched. The CDR3 runs 14 residues. The germline CDR1 and CDR2 sequences are KGHSH and LQKENI. The CDR3 DNA follows: TGTGCCAGCTCACCCTCGGACAGGAATCATGGCTACACCTTC. Its translation is CASSPSDRNHGYTF.

The chain has TRBV13 and TRBJ2-7; D may be TRBD2 (6 bases). Trimming stripped 5 bases from V and 4 bases from J, with 6 bases between. Germline values: CDR1 PRHDT, CDR2 FYEKMQ (reference sequence). The CDR3 consists of 11 residues. CDR3 in amino acids: CASSAGYEQYF. The CDR3 region has the DNA TGTGCCAGCAGCGCGGGATACGAGCAGTACTTC.

This chain joins TRBV27 and TRBJ2-7, with D tentatively TRBD2 (5 bases). The length of the CDR3 is 15 residues. Trimming cost V 0 bases and J 1 base, with 10 bases left between them. CDR1 and CDR2 from the germline V gene are MNHEY and SMNVEV (reference sequence). The CDR3 sequence: CASSLSRARSYEQYF. DNA of the CDR3: TGTGCCAGCAGTTTATCGAGGGCTAGGTCCTACGAGCAGTACTTC.

DNA of the CDR3: TGTGCCAGCAGCTCATCCCGGGATTTGTTCTTC. This gives the protein CASSSSRDLFF. The chain uses TRBV7-3 and TRBJ2-1; D possibly corresponds to TRBD2 (5 bases). Germline loops: CDR1 SGHTA, CDR2 FQGTGA. CDR3 length: 11 residues. V was shortened by 4 bases and J by 15 bases, with 13 bases between the two germline ends.